Following are 21 T cell receptor beta chains from one sample sequenced in a study of shared clonotypes between healthy human individuals. Sequenced by immunoSEQ multiplex PCR; TCRdb stores in-frame clones only, minus some. The repertoire consists of some 2 million clones, with about 95% occurring once and the leading ten covering 0.85% to 1.2%. The naive CD8 fraction comprised CD45RO-negative cells positively selected for CCR7 and excluded terminally differentiated effector memory CD45RA+ cells. Sequences were obtained from naive CD8+ T cells sorted from blood. All receptors derive from a man aged 18 to 29 in good health.

This chain connects TRBV7-9 to TRBJ2-5; 11 bases match TRBD2. From germline, CDR1 is SEHNR and CDR2 FQNEAQ (reference sequence). CDR3 length: 17 amino acids. Losses at the gene ends were 1 base for V and 4 bases for J; bases not matched to a gene: 8. CDR3 in amino acids: CASSLDGLAGGAETQYF. CDR3 bases: TGTGCCAGCAGCTTAGATGGGCTAGCGGGAGGTGCAGAGACCCAGTACTTC.

This sequence joins TRBV13 and TRBJ2-7, with D unclear. Trimming cost V 1 base and J 7 bases, with 11 bases left between them. This CDR3 comprises 13 residues. The V gene's germline CDR1 is PRHDT and CDR2 FYEKMQ (reference sequence). CDR3 in DNA: TGTGCCAGCAGCTTAGAAAGTTCTGAGGAGCAGTACTTC. This codes for CASSLESSEEQYF.

The rearrangement uses TRBV19 and TRBJ2-5; 10 nucleotides match TRBD1. Germline V CDR1 and CDR2: LNHDA, SQIVND (reference sequence). The junction had 10 bases not matched to a gene; V was cut back by 5 bases and J by 4 bases. The CDR3 is 16 residues long. The CDR3 loop is CASSFTWGQGLETQYF. CDR3 nucleotide sequence: TGTGCCAGTAGTTTCACTTGGGGACAGGGGTTAGAGACCCAGTACTTC.

V and J are TRBV9 and TRBJ2-3; 14 bases fit TRBD2. V lost 2 bases and J lost 3; bases outside the gene matches: 8. The CDR3 length is 18 residues. Germline-derived CDR1 and CDR2 are SGDLS and YYNGEE. The CDR3 loop reads CASSVEGTSGSLTDTQYF. In DNA form, the CDR3 reads TGTGCCAGCAGCGTCGAGGGGACTAGCGGGAGTTTGACAGATACGCAGTATTTT.

The chain combines TRBV5-6 with TRBJ2-3, with 7 bases aligning to TRBD2. The ends lost 4 bases at V and 4 bases at J; junction bases unmatched: 9. The germline CDR1 and CDR2 sequences are SGHDT and YYEEEE. The CDR3 loop spans 15 amino acids. The CDR3 DNA sequence: TGTGCCAGCAGCACCGGCGGGAGCGCCGCAGATACGCAGTATTTT. This gives the protein CASSTGGSAADTQYF.

With respect to this clone: The same CDR3 can be traced to other DNA sequences in this sample. V is TRBV28 and J is TRBJ2-7; D gene unclear. CDR3 length equals 12 residues. Germline V gene sequence: CDR1 MDHEN, CDR2 SYDVKM. V lost 3 bases, J lost 3 bases, and 6 bases lay in between. CDR3 residues: CASSFGYYEQYF. The CDR3 DNA sequence: TGTGCCAGCAGTTTTGGTTACTACGAGCAGTACTTC.

The chain is built from TRBV7-2 and TRBJ2-1; D is unresolved. CDR3 length: 15 amino acids. V lost 2 bases and J 0 bases, leaving 8 bases between the germline ends. Per the germline V gene, CDR1 is SGHTA and CDR2 is FQGNSA. CDR3 amino acids: CASSLLVSSYNEQFF. CDR3 sequence (DNA): TGTGCCAGCAGCTTACTGGTAAGCTCCTACAATGAGCAGTTCTTC.

In regard to this clone: The sample carries other DNA sequences with the same CDR3. The CDR3 region is CASSLDLSGELFF. As DNA, the CDR3 is TGTGCCAGCAGCTTAGATCTCTCCGGGGAGCTGTTTTTT. The chain combines TRBV11-2 with TRBJ2-2; D unresolved. V lost 0 bases and J lost 6, with 5 bases in between. Germline CDR1 reads SGHAT; CDR2 reads FQNNGV. The CDR3 has 13 residues.

The V gene is TRBV5-4, the J gene TRBJ2-7; maybe TRBD1 (6 bases). Trimming removed 0 bases from V and 3 bases from J, with 13 bases in between. The CDR3 is 15 residues long. The germline gives CDR1 SGHNT, CDR2 YYREEE (reference sequence). CDR3 loop: CASSLDGLTGYEQYF. The CDR3 nucleotides read TGTGCCAGCAGCTTGGACGGTCTGACAGGCTACGAGCAGTACTTC.

As DNA, the CDR3 is TGTGCCAGCAGCTTAACCACAGGGCCTTACTCTGGAAACACCATATATTTT. Protein sequence: CASSLTTGPYSGNTIYF. The rearrangement joins TRBV11-2 to TRBJ1-3; D possibly corresponds to TRBD1 (6 bases). Per the germline V gene, CDR1 is SGHAT and CDR2 is FQNNGV. Trimming removed 2 bases from V and 0 bases from J, with 14 bases in between. The CDR3 spans 17 residues.

The rearrangement joins TRBV5-3 to TRBJ2-7; possible D gene TRBD2, 7 bases. TRBV5-3 carries the ORF label, with uncertain function. V was shortened by 4 bases and J by 6 bases, with 14 bases between the two germline ends. This CDR3 has 13 residues. The CDR3 nucleotides are TGTGCCAGAAGCCCCTCCGGGGGGCCCGAGCAGTACTTC. Protein product: CARSPSGGPEQYF.

Turning to this clone: This CDR3 is also generated by other DNA sequences in the sample. The chain carries TRBV11-1 and TRBJ2-7; D gene unclear. The V gene's germline CDR1 is SGHAT and CDR2 FQDESV (reference sequence). The CDR3 runs 13 residues. V dropped 1 base and J dropped 1 base, with 5 bases sitting between them. This CDR3 reads CASSLGQSYEQYF. The CDR3 coding sequence is TGTGCCAGCAGCTTAGGCCAGTCCTACGAGCAGTACTTC.

Worth noting for this clone: The sample carries other DNA sequences with the same CDR3. The chain links TRBV7-2 to TRBJ2-7; 7 bases match TRBD2. The germline V gene encodes CDR1 SGHTA and CDR2 FQGNSA. The V segment lost 6 bases and the J segment 2 bases; nucleotides outside the gene matches: 7. The CDR3 runs to 14 residues. CDR3 bases: TGTGCCAGCAGTTCAAGCGGGGCCACCTACGAGCAGTACTTC. This translates into CASSSSGATYEQYF.

This clone has only one observation. A read error may account for a junction end that differs from germline. V is TRBV13 and J is TRBJ2-7; 13 bases are a match to TRBD2. CDR3 size: 16 residues. The germline V gene has CDR1 PRHDT and CDR2 FYEKMQ (reference sequence). The CDR3 coding sequence is TGTGCCAGCAGCGTAGGCGGGACTAGCGGGAATCACGAGCAGTACTTC. It is translated as CASSVGGTSGNHEQYF.

A note on this clone: The germline gene is not matched at one end of the junction; a read error may be the cause. The chain joins TRBV2 to TRBJ1-1, with D maybe TRBD1 (5 bases). The germline CDR1 and CDR2 sequences are SNHLY and FYNNEI. This CDR3 spans 13 amino acids. The CDR3 protein is CDFRGEGNTEAFF. In DNA, the CDR3 is TGCGACTTCCGGGGGGAAGGGAACACTGAAGCTTTCTTT.

The V call is TRBV19, the J call TRBJ2-7; 10 bases are a match to TRBD1. Germline loops: CDR1 LNHDA, CDR2 SQIVND (reference sequence). V lost 3 bases and J lost 7; bases outside the gene matches: 6. This CDR3 is 14 amino acids long. CDR3 DNA: TGTGCCAGTAGTATCCGGGACAGGGGCCTTGAGCAGTACTTC. Its protein is CASSIRDRGLEQYF.

The rearrangement links TRBV4-1 to TRBJ2-7, with TRBD2 matching 9 bases. The V segment lost 0 bases and the J segment 2 bases; nucleotides outside the gene matches: 5. The CDR3 is 16 residues long. Germline lookup yields CDR1 MGHRA and CDR2 YSYEKL. CDR3 DNA sequence: TGCGCCAGCAGCCAAGATCCAGGCGGGGGGGCCTACGAGCAGTACTTC. It encodes CASSQDPGGGAYEQYF.

CDR3 coding DNA: TGTGCCAGCAGCCTTTTCCCGGGACAGGAAGCTTTCTTT. This encodes CASSLFPGQEAFF. The rearrangement uses TRBV14 and TRBJ1-1; 7 bases map to TRBD1. Trimming removed 4 bases from V and 8 bases from J; junction bases left unmatched: 7. This CDR3 region has 13 residues. Looked up from germline, CDR1 is SGHDN and CDR2 is FVKESK.

This chain uses TRBV27 with TRBJ2-7; D is unresolved. Germline CDR1 reads MNHEY; CDR2 reads SMNVEV (reference sequence). CDR3 length equals 13 residues. Trimming shortened V by 6 bases and J by 0 bases, and 9 bases separated the two germline ends. The CDR3 DNA reads TGTGCCAGCAGAATCTTGAACTCCTACGAGCAGTACTTC. Its protein is CASRILNSYEQYF.

The chain employs TRBV11-2 and TRBJ2-3; 7 bases fit TRBD1. Losses at the gene ends were 0 bases for V and 2 bases for J; bases not matched to a gene: 8. Germline V CDR1 and CDR2: SGHAT, FQNNGV. The CDR3 spans 17 residues. This chain's CDR3 is CASSLDWAGGHTDTQYF. The CDR3 bases are TGTGCCAGCAGCTTAGATTGGGCAGGGGGACACACAGATACGCAGTATTTT.

This clone occurred once. This chain uses TRBV4-3 with TRBJ2-7; TRBD1 matches 7 bases. The CDR3 spans 13 residues. V trimming: 5 bases; J trimming: 4 bases; junction bases outside the gene matches: 5. Germline V CDR1 and CDR2: LGHNA, YSLEER. The DNA for the CDR3 is TGCGCCAGCAGCGAAGGACAGGCTTACGAGCAGTACTTC. Translating it yields CASSEGQAYEQYF.